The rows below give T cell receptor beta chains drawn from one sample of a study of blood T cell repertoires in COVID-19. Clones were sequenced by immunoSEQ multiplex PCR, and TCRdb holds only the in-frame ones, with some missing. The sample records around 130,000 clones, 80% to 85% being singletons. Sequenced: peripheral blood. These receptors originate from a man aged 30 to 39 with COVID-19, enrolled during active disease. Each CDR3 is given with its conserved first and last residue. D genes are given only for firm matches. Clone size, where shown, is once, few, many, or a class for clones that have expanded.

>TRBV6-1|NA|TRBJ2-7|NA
TGTGCCAGCAGTGAGGGGCAGTACTACGAGCAGTACTTC
CASSEGQYYEQYF
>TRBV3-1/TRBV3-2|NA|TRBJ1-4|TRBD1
TGTGCCAGCAGCCAACCACAGGGGCGGGGTGAAAAACTGTTTTTT
CASSQPQGRGEKLFF
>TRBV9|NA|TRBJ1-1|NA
TGTGCCAGCAGCGTAGGAGGGGGTTCCACTGAAGCTTTCTTT
CASSVGGGSTEAFF
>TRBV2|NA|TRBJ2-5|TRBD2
TGTGCCAGCAGTTTGAGACTAGCGGGACAAGAGACCCAGTACTTC
CASSLRLAGQETQYF
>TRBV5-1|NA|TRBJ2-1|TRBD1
TGCGCCAGCAGCTTCACCTTCGCCGGGACAGGTCTATACAATGAGCAGTTCTTC
CASSFTFAGTGLYNEQFF
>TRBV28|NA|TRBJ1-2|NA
TGTGCCAGCAGCCTGGTCCCGGAGGGCTACACCTTC
CASSLVPEGYTF
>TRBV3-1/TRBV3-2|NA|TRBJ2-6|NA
TGTGCCAGCAGCCAAGTTCGGGGAAGTGGGGCCAACGTCCTGACTTTC
CASSQVRGSGANVLTF
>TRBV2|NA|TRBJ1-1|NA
TGTGCCAGCAGTCAACATCGGGGGGCGCAGACTGAAGCTTTCTTT
CASSQHRGAQTEAFF
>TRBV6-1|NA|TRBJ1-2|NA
TGTGCCAGCAGTGAAGGGGGGCGCTTCTATGGCTACACCTTC
CASSEGGRFYGYTF
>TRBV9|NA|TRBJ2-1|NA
TGTGCCAGCAGCGTAGGTACAGGCGAGCAGTTCTTC
CASSVGTGEQFF
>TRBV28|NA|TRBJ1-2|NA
TGTGCCAGCAGACCGGACAGCTATGGCTACACCTTC
CASRPDSYGYTF
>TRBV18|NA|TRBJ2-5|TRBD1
TGTGCCAGCTCACCAGAGAGGCAGGGGGCGTCGGAGACCCAGTACTTC
CASSPERQGASETQYF
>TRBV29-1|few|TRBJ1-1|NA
TGCAGCGGATCGGGACACCTAAACACTGAAGCTTTCTTT
CSGSGHLNTEAFF
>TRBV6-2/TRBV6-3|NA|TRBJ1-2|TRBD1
TGTGCCAGCAGTTACGGGACAGCTAACTATGGCTACACCTTC
CASSYGTANYGYTF
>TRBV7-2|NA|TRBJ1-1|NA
TGTGCCAGCAGCCCCCGGACAGATTGGGACGAAGGAGCTTTCTTT
CASSPRTDWDEGAFF
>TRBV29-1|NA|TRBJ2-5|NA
TGCAGCGTTGAATTCCGGGACAAATCCGAAGAGACCCAGTACTTC
CSVEFRDKSEETQYF
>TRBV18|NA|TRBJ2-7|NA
TGTGCCAGCTCACCGACAGGATTCTACGAGCAGTACTTC
CASSPTGFYEQYF
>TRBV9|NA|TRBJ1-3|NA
TGTGCCAGCAGCGCTCAGAGGACAGCAGTAGGTAACACCATATATTTT
CASSAQRTAVGNTIYF
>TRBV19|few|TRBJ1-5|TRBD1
TGTGCCAGTAGTTCACCAAGGACAGGGGCATCTCAGCCCCAGCATTTT
CASSSPRTGASQPQHF
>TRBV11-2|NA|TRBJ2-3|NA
TGTGCCAGCAGCCCTACCGGACTATCCTCCACAGATACGCAGTATTTT
CASSPTGLSSTDTQYF
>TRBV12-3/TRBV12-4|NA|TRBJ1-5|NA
TGTGCCAGCAGTTTAGGTGAGAACCAGCCCCAGCATTTT
CASSLGENQPQHF
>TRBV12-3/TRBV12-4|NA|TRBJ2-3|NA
TGTGCCAGCAGCAAGGCAGGTGGGGATACGCAGTATTTT
CASSKAGGDTQYF
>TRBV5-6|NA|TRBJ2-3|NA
TGTGCCAGCAGCCTTCCAAGAATCGGGAAGACAGATACGCAGTATTTT
CASSLPRIGKTDTQYF
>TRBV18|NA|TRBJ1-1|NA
TGTGCCAGCTCACCCGACAGCTACCTATTGACTGAAGCTTTCTTT
CASSPDSYLLTEAFF
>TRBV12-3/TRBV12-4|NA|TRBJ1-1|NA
TGTGCCAGCACCCTGGACAAACCCGAAGCTTTCTTT
CASTLDKPEAFF
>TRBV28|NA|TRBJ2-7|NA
TGTGCCAGCAGTTTACAGGGATACGAGCAGTACTTC
CASSLQGYEQYF
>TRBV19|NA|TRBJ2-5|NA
TGTGCCAGTAGTAACGGACTCAGTCTACAAGAGACCCAGTACTTC
CASSNGLSLQETQYF
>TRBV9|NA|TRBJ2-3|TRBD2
TGTGCCAGCAGTGACTCCCGACTAGCGGACACAGATACGCAGTATTTT
CASSDSRLADTDTQYF
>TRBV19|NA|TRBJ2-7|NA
TGTGCCAGTAGTATTGGACTCTCCTACGAGCAGTACTTC
CASSIGLSYEQYF
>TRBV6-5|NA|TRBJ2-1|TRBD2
TGTGCCAGCAGGATGGGGCTAGCGGAGGATGAGCAGTTCTTC
CASRMGLAEDEQFF
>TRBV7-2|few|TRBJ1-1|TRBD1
TGTGCCAGCAGCGGACAGGGGTACACTGAAGCTTTCTTT
CASSGQGYTEAFF
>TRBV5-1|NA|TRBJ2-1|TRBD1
TGCGCCAGCAGCCAAGGGACAGGGAGCAATGAGCAGTTCTTC
CASSQGTGSNEQFF
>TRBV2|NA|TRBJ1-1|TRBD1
TGTGCCAGCAGGGACAGGGGTATGAACACTGAAGCTTTCTTT
CASRDRGMNTEAFF
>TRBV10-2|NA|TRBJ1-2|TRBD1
TGCGCCAGCAGTGAGTTTTTGGGACAGAACCATGGCTACACCTTC
CASSEFLGQNHGYTF
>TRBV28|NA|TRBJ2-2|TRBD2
TGTGCCAGCAGTTTATCGGCGGGAGCCGGCGGGAAGAACACCGGGGAGCTGTTTTTT
CASSLSAGAGGKNTGELFF
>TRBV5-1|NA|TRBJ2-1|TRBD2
TGCGCCAGCAGCTTGGGGACTAGCGGATTCTCCTACAATGAGCAGTTCTTC
CASSLGTSGFSYNEQFF
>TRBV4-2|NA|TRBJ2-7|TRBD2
TGTGCCAGCAGCCTGGGGACTAGCCCATCGAGGGAGCAGTACTTC
CASSLGTSPSREQYF
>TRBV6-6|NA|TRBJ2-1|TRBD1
TGTGCCCTTAGACAGGGGGCTTCGTACAATGAGCAGTTCTTC
CALRQGASYNEQFF
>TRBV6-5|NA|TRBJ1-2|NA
TGTGCCAGCAGCAGCACAGTAGTCTATGGCTACACCTTC
CASSSTVVYGYTF
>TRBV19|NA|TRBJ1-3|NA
TGTGCCAGTAGTCCCCGGAGTGTTCTGGGAAACACCATATATTTT
CASSPRSVLGNTIYF
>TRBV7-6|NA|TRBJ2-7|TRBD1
TGTGCCAGCAGCTTAGGCCGGGACAGTGCCTACGAGCAGTACTTC
CASSLGRDSAYEQYF
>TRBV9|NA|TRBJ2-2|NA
TGTGCCAGCAGCGTATGGGGTAGTGGGAGCGGGGAGCTGTTTTTT
CASSVWGSGSGELFF
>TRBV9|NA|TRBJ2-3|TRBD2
TGTGCCAGCAGCGTAGAAGTGGTAGCGGGAGGTCGCACAGATACGCAGTATTTT
CASSVEVVAGGRTDTQYF
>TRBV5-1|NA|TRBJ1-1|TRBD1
TGCGCCAGCAGCTTGGCCGGGACAGAAGGGACCTCGTGGGCTTTCTTT
CASSLAGTEGTSWAFF
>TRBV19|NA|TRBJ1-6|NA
TGTGCCAGTAGTACGACCGCAGGGTCGAATTCACCCCTCCACTTT
CASSTTAGSNSPLHF
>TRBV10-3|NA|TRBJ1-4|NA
TGTGCCTCAGGGGAAGGGATTGATGAAAAACTGTTTTTT
CASGEGIDEKLFF
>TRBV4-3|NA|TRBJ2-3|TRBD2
TGCGCCAGCAGCCAAGAAGAGGCACTAGCGGGAGCTACGCAGTATTTT
CASSQEEALAGATQYF
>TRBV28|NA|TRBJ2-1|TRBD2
TGTGCCAGCAGTTTGGGGGCTAGCGGGAGGACCAATCCGTTCTTC
CASSLGASGRTNPFF
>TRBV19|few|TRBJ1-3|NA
TGTGCCAGTGGAATCGACAGTGGAAACACCATATATTTT
CASGIDSGNTIYF
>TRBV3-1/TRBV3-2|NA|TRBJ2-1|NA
TGTGCCAGCAGCCATCCCAGGGGTCGGGGAGGGGATGAGCAGTTCTTC
CASSHPRGRGGDEQFF
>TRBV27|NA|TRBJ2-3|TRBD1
TGTGCCAGCAGGACATCCGGGACAGGGGGCACAGATACGCAGTATTTT
CASRTSGTGGTDTQYF
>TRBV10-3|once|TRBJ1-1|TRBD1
TGTGCCATCGGTCGGGACAGTCAAAGCACTGAAGCTTTCTTT
CAIGRDSQSTEAFF
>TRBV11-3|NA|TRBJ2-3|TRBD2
TGTGCCAGCAGCTCCAGTTTCGGGGGGAGCACAGATACGCAGTATTTT
CASSSSFGGSTDTQYF
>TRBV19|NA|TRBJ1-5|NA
TGTGCCAGTAGTATAACCCCTGACAGTGATCAGCCCCAGCATTTT
CASSITPDSDQPQHF
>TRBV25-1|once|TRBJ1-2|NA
TGTGCCAGCAGTGAAGGCCCCTACTATGGCTACACCTTC
CASSEGPYYGYTF
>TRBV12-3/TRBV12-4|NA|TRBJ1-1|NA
TGTGCCAGCAGTTTCAACAGCTTT
CASSFNSF
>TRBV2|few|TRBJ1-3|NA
TGTGCCAGCAGTGAAAGGGGTCCGACGCCTGGAAACACCATATATTTT
CASSERGPTPGNTIYF
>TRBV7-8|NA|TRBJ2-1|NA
TGTGCCAGCAGCTTAGAGCGGCTCCTCTCGGATATCTCCTACAATGAGCAGTTCTTC
CASSLERLLSDISYNEQFF